The 9 T cell receptor beta chains reported below all come from one sample, sequenced in a study of blood T cell repertoires in COVID-19. TCRdb's table, derived via immunoSEQ multiplex PCR, lists solely in-frame clones and lacks some. The table shows over 150,000 clones, with 70% to 85% occurring only once. The sequenced material came from peripheral blood. These receptors originate from a human donor with acute or convalescent COVID-19. The donor label of this sample is uncertain.

V is TRBV29-1 and J is TRBJ2-7; 7 positions match TRBD1. The length of the CDR3 is 11 residues. Per germline, CDR1 SQVTM and CDR2 ANQGSEA. The J segment lost 7 bases and the V segment lost 6 bases, leaving 6 bases of the junction unmatched. In nucleotides, the CDR3 is TGCAGCGTGGGACAGCGAGGGGAGCAGTACTTC. Amino acids: CSVGQRGEQYF.

This sequence joins TRBV29-1 and TRBJ2-3; D remains ambiguous. V dropped 3 bases and J dropped 4 bases, with 5 bases sitting between them. The CDR3 spans 11 residues. Germline CDR1 is SQVTM and CDR2 is ANQGSEA. The CDR3 is CSVDRADTQYF. CDR3 coding DNA: TGCAGCGTTGATCGAGCAGATACGCAGTATTTT.

Remarks on this clone: Other DNA sequences in the same sample also yield this CDR3. The chain uses TRBV19 and TRBJ1-1; tentative D call: TRBD1 (5 bases). The CDR3 totals 14 residues. CDR1 and CDR2 (germline): LNHDA, SQIVND (reference sequence). With 3 bases removed from V and 1 base from J, the gap between germline ends came to 9 bases. This CDR3 is CASSIQGWNTEAFF. The DNA of the CDR3 is TGTGCCAGTAGTATTCAGGGATGGAACACTGAAGCTTTCTTT. The variable domain in full, with the rest retrieved from reference TRBV19 and TRBJ1-1, is DGGITQSPKYLFRKEGQNVTLSCEQNLNHDAMYWYRQDPGQGLRLIYYSQIVNDFQKGDIAEGYSVSREKKESFPLTVTSAQKNPTAFYLCASSIQGWNTEAFFGQGTRLTVV.

The chain couples TRBV11-2 to TRBJ1-6; D call uncertain. CDR3 length equals 15 residues. Germline V CDR1 and CDR2: SGHAT, FQNNGV. Trimming stripped 5 bases from V and 9 bases from J, with 17 bases between. CDR3 DNA: TGTGCCAGCAGCGCAGCCCTCGGAGCAACTTCACCCCTCCACTTT. Its protein is CASSAALGATSPLHF. The full variable domain, completed using reference TRBV11-2 and TRBJ1-6, is EAGVAQSPRYKIIEKRQSVAFWCNPISGHATLYWYQQILGQGPKLLIQFQNNGVVDDSQLPKDRFSAERLKGVDSTLKIQPAKLEDSAVYLCASSAALGATSPLHFGNGTRLTVT.

The chain combines TRBV9 with TRBJ2-1; possible D gene TRBD1, 5 bases. Trimming shortened V by 3 bases and J by 4 bases, and 17 bases separated the two germline ends. Per germline, CDR1 SGDLS and CDR2 YYNGEE. This CDR3 spans 16 amino acids. The CDR3 here is CASSALQGVGYNEQFF. Here the CDR3 DNA reads TGTGCCAGCAGCGCACTACAAGGGGTTGGGTACAATGAGCAGTTCTTC.

The rearrangement joins TRBV6-5 to TRBJ1-3; no firm D call. The CDR3 extends over 14 amino acids. Deletions cut 9 bases from V and 4 bases from J, with 16 bases between. In germline, CDR1 is MNHEY, CDR2 SVGAGI. For the CDR3, the DNA is TGTGCCAGTATACGGGAGCCGGGAGGAAACACCATATATTTT. Its translation: CASIREPGGNTIYF.

This chain connects TRBV3-1 (or the pseudogene TRBV3-2) to TRBJ2-1; no clear D. The CDR3 totals 16 residues. The germline V gene has CDR1 LGHDT and CDR2 YNNKEL (reference sequence). Trimming pared 5 bases from V and 0 bases from J, leaving 14 bases between. The CDR3: CASSLPKTDSYNEQFF. The CDR3 DNA reads TGTGCCAGCAGCTTACCCAAGACTGACTCCTACAATGAGCAGTTCTTC.

V is TRBV19 and J is TRBJ1-2; the match to TRBD1 covers 7 bases. The CDR3 loop spans 15 amino acids. J was trimmed by 4 bases and V by 2 bases; bases with no gene match: 7. Germline lookup yields CDR1 LNHDA and CDR2 SQIVND (reference sequence). As DNA, the CDR3 is TGTGCCAGTAGTATAAGGAGGGGGCAAGGCTATGGCTACACCTTC. This translates into CASSIRRGQGYGYTF.

This clone was detected only once. The V gene is TRBV19, the J gene TRBJ2-7, with D perhaps matching TRBD2 (6 bases). The ends were cut back, 5 bases at V and 3 bases at J, with 11 bases in the middle. This CDR3 spans 13 amino acids. The V gene's germline CDR1 is LNHDA and CDR2 SQIVND (reference sequence). The CDR3 loop is CASSRDSIYEQYF. The CDR3 DNA follows: TGTGCCAGTAGTCGGGACTCGATCTACGAGCAGTACTTC.